This T cell receptor beta chain was obtained from a study of identical twins. This clonotype was found many times. This CDR3 is built from 15 residues. Germline CDR1 SGHTA, CDR2 FQGNSA. V lost 2 bases, J lost 2 bases, and 12 bases lay in between. A universal primer site came from template switching; cDNA carried unique molecular identifiers. TCRdb re-analysed the 5' RACE reads in MiXCR, keeping a single row per CDR3 protein. The table shows 510,000 or so distinct CDR3 sequences, with nearly 15% occurring only once. The sample was also reused in another study, on yellow fever vaccine responses in identical twins.

The origin of this receptor is a woman aged 18-35 years in good health. The genes are TRBV7-2 and TRBJ1-1; no reliable D call. Specimen: CD4+ T cells sorted from blood. CDR3 sequence reads: CASSLYGGGNTEAFF. The DNA for the CDR3 is TGTGCCAGCAGCTTATACGGAGGCGGTAACACTGAAGCTTTCTTT.